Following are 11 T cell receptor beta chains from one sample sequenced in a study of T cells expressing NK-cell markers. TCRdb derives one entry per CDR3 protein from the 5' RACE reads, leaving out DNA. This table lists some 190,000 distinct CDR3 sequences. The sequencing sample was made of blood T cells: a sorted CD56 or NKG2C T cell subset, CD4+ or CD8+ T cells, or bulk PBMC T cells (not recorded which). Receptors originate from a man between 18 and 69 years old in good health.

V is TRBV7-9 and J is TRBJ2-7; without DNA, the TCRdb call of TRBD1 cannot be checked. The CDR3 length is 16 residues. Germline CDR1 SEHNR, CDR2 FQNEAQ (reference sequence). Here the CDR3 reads CASSSPAGTVTYEQYF.

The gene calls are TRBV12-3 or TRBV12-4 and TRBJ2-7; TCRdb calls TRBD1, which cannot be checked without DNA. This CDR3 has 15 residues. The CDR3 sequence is CASSDPRQYPYEQYF.

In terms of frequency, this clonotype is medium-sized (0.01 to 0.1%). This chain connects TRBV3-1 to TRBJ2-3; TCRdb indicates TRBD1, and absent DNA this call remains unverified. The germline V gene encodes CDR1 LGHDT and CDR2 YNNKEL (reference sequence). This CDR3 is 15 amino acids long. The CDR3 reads CASSHATDREDTQYF.

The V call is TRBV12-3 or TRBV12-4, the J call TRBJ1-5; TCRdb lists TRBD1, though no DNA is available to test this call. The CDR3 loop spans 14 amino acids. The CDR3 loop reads CASTLTGSTQPQHF.

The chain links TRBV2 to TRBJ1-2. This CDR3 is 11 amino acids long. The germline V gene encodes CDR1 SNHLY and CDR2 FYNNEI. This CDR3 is CASSELTGYTF.

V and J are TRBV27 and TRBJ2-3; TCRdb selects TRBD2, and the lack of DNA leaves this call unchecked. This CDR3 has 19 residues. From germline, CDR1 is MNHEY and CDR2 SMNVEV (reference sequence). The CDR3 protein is CASSLLSSGAYIVADTQYF.

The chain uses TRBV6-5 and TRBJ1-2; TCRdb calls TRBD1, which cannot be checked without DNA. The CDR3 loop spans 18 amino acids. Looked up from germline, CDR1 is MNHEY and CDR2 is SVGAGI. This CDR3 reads CASRIRGDGDNFKDGYTF.

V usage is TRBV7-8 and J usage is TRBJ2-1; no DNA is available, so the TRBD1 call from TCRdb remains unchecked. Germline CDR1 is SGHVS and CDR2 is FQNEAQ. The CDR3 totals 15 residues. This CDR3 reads CASSTGGNSYNEQFF.

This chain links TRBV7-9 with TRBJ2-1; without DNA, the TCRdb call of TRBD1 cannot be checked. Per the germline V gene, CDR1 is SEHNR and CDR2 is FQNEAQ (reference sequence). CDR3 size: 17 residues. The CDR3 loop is CASSTLRAGATYNEQFF.

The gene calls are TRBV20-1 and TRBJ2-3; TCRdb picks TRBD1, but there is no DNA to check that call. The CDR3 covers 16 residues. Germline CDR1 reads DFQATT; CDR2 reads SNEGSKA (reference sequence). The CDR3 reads CSAKIIGAGVTDTQYF.

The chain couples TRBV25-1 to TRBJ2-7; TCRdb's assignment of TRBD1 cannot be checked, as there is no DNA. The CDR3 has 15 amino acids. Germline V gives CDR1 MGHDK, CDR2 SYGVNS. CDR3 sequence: CASGPSGGLPYEQYF.